This record concerns one T cell receptor beta chain sequence. Its antigen is unknown. This entry is derived from a study of graft-versus-host responses after intestinal transplantation. Across the whole study: Multivisceral, liver-intestinal, or isolated intestinal transplants were given to recipients. Induction with anti-thymocyte globulin, then tacrolimus and steroids for around three years, was given to all recipients. General observations from the study: Researchers found peak circulating GvH clone levels linked to early post-transplant HvG declines. Detection of GvH clones occurred in recipient marrow, and some had their first appearance in ileum or blood.

Germline CDR1 and CDR2: MNHEY and SVGAGI. Deletions cut 0 bases from V and 7 bases from J, with 7 bases between. The CDR3 is 14 amino acids. The method was immunoSEQ multiplex PCR; TCRdb's version includes in-frame clones alone and lacks a portion of them. Of 100,000 to 130,000 clones in the sample, over 80% are singletons; the top ten hold about 0.75%. The chain recombines TRBV6-5 with TRBJ1-6; D is possibly TRBD1 (5 bases). This receptor was identified in a human donor who was the organ donor for an intestinal transplant. The specimen was unstimulated CD4+ T cells sorted from spleen or lymph node cells, collected before transplant. The CDR3 DNA is TGTGCCAGCAGTTACTCGACAGCAAATTCACCCCTCCACTTT. Amino acid sequence: CASSYSTANSPLHF.